These 2 T cell receptor beta chains were all obtained from the same sample, sequenced in a study of blood T cell repertoires in COVID-19. The method was immunoSEQ multiplex PCR; TCRdb's version includes in-frame clones alone and lacks a portion of them. The profile shows some 250,000 clones, approximately 86% of them singletons. The sequenced sample consisted of peripheral blood. The receptors shown here come from a woman aged 25 to 39 who had recovered from COVID-19.

The chain has TRBV7-9 and TRBJ2-1; 8 positions agree with TRBD2. Looked up from germline, CDR1 is SEHNR and CDR2 is FQNEAQ (reference sequence). The CDR3 contains 16 residues. The J segment lost 9 bases and the V segment lost 6 bases, leaving 16 bases of the junction unmatched. CDR3 nucleotide sequence: TGTGCCAGCAGTACCAGTCAAGGTAGCGGGGTGGGTGAGCAGTTCTTC. Its protein is CASSTSQGSGVGEQFF.

The chain has TRBV7-9 and TRBJ2-5; D is undetermined. V lost 1 base to trimming and J lost 2 bases, with 5 bases between them. Germline assignment: CDR1 SEHNR and CDR2 FQNEAQ (reference sequence). CDR3 size: 13 residues. DNA for the CDR3: TGTGCCAGCAGCTTAGACAGTCAAGAGACCCAGTACTTC. Protein product: CASSLDSQETQYF.